The rows below give T cell receptor beta chains drawn from one sample of a study of blood T cell repertoires in COVID-19. Profiling relied on immunoSEQ multiplex PCR, and the TCRdb table lists in-frame clones only, not all of them. Found here are over 200,000 clones, around three quarters of them singletons; the top ten hold about 3%. Sequences were obtained from peripheral blood. The source of these receptors is an elderly woman with acute or convalescent COVID-19. Both conserved end residues are part of each CDR3. A D gene is named only where the DNA matches it firmly. Some rows have no size entry. The others give once, few or many, or a class for an expanded clone.

abundance: NA
v_gene: TRBV6-5
d_gene: NA
j_gene: TRBJ1-2
CDR3aa: CASSSRYGYTF
CDR3nt: TGTGCCAGCAGTTCCAGATATGGCTACACCTTC

abundance: NA
v_gene: TRBV4-1
d_gene: TRBD1
j_gene: TRBJ2-1
CDR3aa: CASSQGTPGQGASGVWNEQFF
CDR3nt: TGCGCCAGCAGCCAAGGTACACCGGGACAGGGGGCTAGCGGGGTATGGAATGAGCAGTTCTTC

abundance: NA
v_gene: TRBV18
d_gene: NA
j_gene: TRBJ1-1
CDR3aa: CASSPGSLNTEAFF
CDR3nt: TGTGCCAGCTCCCCAGGGAGTCTGAACACTGAAGCTTTCTTT

abundance: NA
v_gene: TRBV28
d_gene: NA
j_gene: TRBJ2-3
CDR3aa: CASQGGGRTDTQYF
CDR3nt: TGTGCCAGCCAAGGGGGCGGGAGGACAGATACGCAGTATTTT

abundance: NA
v_gene: TRBV11-2
d_gene: NA
j_gene: TRBJ2-7
CDR3aa: CASQAGGNSYEQYF
CDR3nt: TGTGCCAGCCAGGCAGGGGGGAATTCCTACGAGCAGTACTTC

abundance: NA
v_gene: TRBV28
d_gene: NA
j_gene: TRBJ2-7
CDR3aa: CASSSYGVDEQYF
CDR3nt: TGTGCCAGCAGTTCATACGGGGTCGACGAGCAGTACTTC

abundance: NA
v_gene: TRBV18
d_gene: TRBD2
j_gene: TRBJ2-1
CDR3aa: CASLTREGNYNEQFF
CDR3nt: TGTGCCAGCCTCACGCGGGAGGGTAACTACAATGAGCAGTTCTTC

abundance: NA
v_gene: TRBV18
d_gene: TRBD1
j_gene: TRBJ1-3
CDR3aa: CASSPLPTGASGNTIYF
CDR3nt: TGTGCCAGCTCACCACTCCCAACAGGGGCCTCTGGAAACACCATATATTTT

abundance: NA
v_gene: TRBV23-1
d_gene: NA
j_gene: TRBJ2-4
CDR3aa: CASSQYRTGPKNIQYF
CDR3nt: TGCGCCAGCAGTCAATATCGAACAGGACCCAAAAACATTCAGTACTTC

abundance: NA
v_gene: TRBV18
d_gene: TRBD2
j_gene: TRBJ2-7
CDR3aa: CASSPGDSGRDKQYF
CDR3nt: TGTGCCAGCTCACCGGGCGATAGCGGGAGAGACAAGCAGTACTTC

abundance: NA
v_gene: TRBV5-1
d_gene: TRBD2
j_gene: TRBJ2-7
CDR3aa: CASSISGGINEQYF
CDR3nt: TGCGCCAGCAGCATTAGCGGGGGGATCAACGAGCAGTACTTC

abundance: NA
v_gene: TRBV29-1
d_gene: NA
j_gene: TRBJ1-1
CDR3aa: CSVDTGMNTEAFF
CDR3nt: TGCAGCGTTGACACAGGGATGAACACTGAAGCTTTCTTT

abundance: NA
v_gene: TRBV11-3
d_gene: NA
j_gene: TRBJ2-5
CDR3aa: CASSLAVTDTLQETQYF
CDR3nt: TGTGCCAGCAGCTTAGCGGTAACAGACACTCTTCAAGAGACCCAGTACTTC

abundance: NA
v_gene: TRBV7-9
d_gene: NA
j_gene: TRBJ2-5
CDR3aa: CASTGAGETQYF
CDR3nt: TGTGCCAGCACGGGAGCGGGTGAGACCCAGTACTTC

abundance: NA
v_gene: TRBV10-3
d_gene: TRBD1
j_gene: TRBJ1-2
CDR3aa: CAISGTGLNYGYTF
CDR3nt: TGTGCCATCAGTGGGACAGGGCTTAACTATGGCTACACCTTC

abundance: NA
v_gene: TRBV29-1
d_gene: NA
j_gene: TRBJ2-6
CDR3aa: CSVAQGSGANVLTF
CDR3nt: TGCAGCGTTGCACAGGGATCTGGGGCCAACGTCCTGACTTTC

abundance: once
v_gene: TRBV5-1
d_gene: NA
j_gene: TRBJ2-5
CDR3aa: CASSLALTQGQETQYF
CDR3nt: TGCGCCAGCAGCTTGGCTCTCACCCAGGGGCAAGAGACCCAGTACTTC

abundance: NA
v_gene: TRBV7-8
d_gene: TRBD1
j_gene: TRBJ2-6
CDR3aa: CASILRDRGRGGANVLTF
CDR3nt: TGTGCCAGCATCCTGCGGGACAGGGGGCGCGGTGGGGCCAACGTCCTGACTTTC

abundance: NA
v_gene: TRBV6-5
d_gene: NA
j_gene: TRBJ1-2
CDR3aa: CASGGAYGYTF
CDR3nt: TGTGCCAGCGGGGGGGCCTATGGCTACACCTTC

abundance: NA
v_gene: TRBV6-5
d_gene: TRBD2
j_gene: TRBJ2-2
CDR3aa: CASKEGGTNTGELFF
CDR3nt: TGTGCCAGCAAGGAGGGAGGGACGAACACCGGGGAGCTGTTTTTT

abundance: few
v_gene: TRBV7-9
d_gene: NA
j_gene: TRBJ1-2
CDR3aa: CASSLDGGGGYTF
CDR3nt: TGTGCCAGCAGCTTAGATGGGGGCGGCGGCTACACCTTC

abundance: NA
v_gene: TRBV15
d_gene: NA
j_gene: TRBJ2-5
CDR3aa: CATSRASSVQETQYF
CDR3nt: TGTGCCACCAGCAGAGCCTCTAGCGTACAAGAGACCCAGTACTTC

abundance: NA
v_gene: TRBV5-1
d_gene: TRBD1
j_gene: TRBJ1-1
CDR3aa: CASSGGQGSEAFF
CDR3nt: TGCGCCAGCAGCGGCGGACAGGGGTCTGAAGCTTTCTTT

abundance: NA
v_gene: TRBV6-1
d_gene: TRBD2
j_gene: TRBJ2-7
CDR3aa: CASSESLVAGADDEQYF
CDR3nt: TGTGCCAGCAGTGAAAGTCTAGTAGCGGGGGCTGACGACGAGCAGTACTTC

abundance: few
v_gene: TRBV2
d_gene: NA
j_gene: TRBJ1-2
CDR3aa: CASSLAGGGYGYTF
CDR3nt: TGTGCCAGCAGCCTCGCGGGGGGAGGGTATGGCTACACCTTC

abundance: NA
v_gene: TRBV6-5
d_gene: NA
j_gene: TRBJ1-1
CDR3aa: CASSWGVEAFF
CDR3nt: TGTGCCAGCAGCTGGGGAGTTGAAGCTTTCTTT

abundance: NA
v_gene: TRBV6-2/TRBV6-3
d_gene: NA
j_gene: TRBJ2-1
CDR3aa: CASSYGQRYYNEQFF
CDR3nt: TGTGCCAGCAGTTACGGCCAGCGGTACTACAATGAGCAGTTCTTC

abundance: NA
v_gene: TRBV27
d_gene: TRBD1
j_gene: TRBJ1-5
CDR3aa: CASRLTGGHQPQHF
CDR3nt: TGTGCCAGCAGGTTGACAGGGGGGCATCAGCCCCAGCATTTT

abundance: NA
v_gene: TRBV3-1/TRBV3-2
d_gene: NA
j_gene: TRBJ1-1
CDR3aa: CASSQGQGTEAFF
CDR3nt: TGTGCCAGCAGCCAGGGTCAGGGCACTGAAGCTTTCTTT

abundance: NA
v_gene: TRBV2
d_gene: TRBD1
j_gene: TRBJ2-2
CDR3aa: CASSVRGQIRPFTGELFF
CDR3nt: TGTGCCAGCAGTGTCCGGGGACAGATCCGACCATTCACCGGGGAGCTGTTTTTT

abundance: NA
v_gene: TRBV4-1
d_gene: NA
j_gene: TRBJ2-3
CDR3aa: CASSQERPGKDTQYF
CDR3nt: TGCGCCAGCAGCCAAGAGAGACCGGGGAAGGATACGCAGTATTTT

abundance: NA
v_gene: TRBV21-1
d_gene: NA
j_gene: TRBJ2-2
CDR3aa: CASSKKVARRGGYTGELFF
CDR3nt: TGTGCCAGCAGCAAAAAAGTCGCCCGGCGGGGGGGCTACACCGGGGAGCTGTTTTTT

abundance: NA
v_gene: TRBV27
d_gene: NA
j_gene: TRBJ2-1
CDR3aa: CASSLNSGAYNEQFF
CDR3nt: TGTGCCAGCAGTTTAAATAGCGGAGCGTACAATGAGCAGTTCTTC

abundance: NA
v_gene: TRBV7-9
d_gene: TRBD1
j_gene: TRBJ2-5
CDR3aa: CASSPGTDKETQYF
CDR3nt: TGTGCCAGCAGCCCAGGGACAGACAAAGAGACCCAGTACTTC

abundance: NA
v_gene: TRBV7-9
d_gene: TRBD1
j_gene: TRBJ1-5
CDR3aa: CASAGQGGNQPQHF
CDR3nt: TGTGCCAGCGCAGGACAGGGAGGTAATCAGCCCCAGCATTTT

abundance: NA
v_gene: TRBV5-4
d_gene: TRBD2
j_gene: TRBJ2-5
CDR3aa: CASSQAGLAQEAQYF
CDR3nt: TGTGCCAGCAGCCAAGCGGGACTAGCGCAAGAGGCCCAGTACTTC

abundance: NA
v_gene: TRBV14
d_gene: TRBD2
j_gene: TRBJ2-2
CDR3aa: CASSQAGATGELFF
CDR3nt: TGTGCCAGCAGCCAGGCGGGAGCCACCGGGGAGCTGTTTTTT

abundance: NA
v_gene: TRBV2
d_gene: TRBD1
j_gene: TRBJ1-4
CDR3aa: CASSSGGSANEKLFF
CDR3nt: TGTGCCAGCAGTTCAGGGGGGTCCGCTAATGAAAAACTGTTTTTT

abundance: NA
v_gene: TRBV29-1
d_gene: NA
j_gene: TRBJ1-1
CDR3aa: CSVVAVLALNTEAFF
CDR3nt: TGCAGCGTTGTTGCGGTGCTGGCGCTGAACACTGAAGCTTTCTTT

abundance: NA
v_gene: TRBV29-1
d_gene: NA
j_gene: TRBJ1-5
CDR3aa: CSVLNSNQPQHF
CDR3nt: TGCAGCGTACTAAATAGCAATCAGCCCCAGCATTTT

abundance: once
v_gene: TRBV18
d_gene: TRBD2
j_gene: TRBJ2-1
CDR3aa: CASSPGLAAYNEQFF
CDR3nt: TGTGCCAGCTCACCGGGACTAGCGGCATACAATGAGCAGTTCTTC

abundance: NA
v_gene: TRBV6-1
d_gene: TRBD1
j_gene: TRBJ1-2
CDR3aa: CASSEPDRGQGYTF
CDR3nt: TGTGCCAGCAGTGAGCCGGACAGGGGGCAAGGCTACACCTTC